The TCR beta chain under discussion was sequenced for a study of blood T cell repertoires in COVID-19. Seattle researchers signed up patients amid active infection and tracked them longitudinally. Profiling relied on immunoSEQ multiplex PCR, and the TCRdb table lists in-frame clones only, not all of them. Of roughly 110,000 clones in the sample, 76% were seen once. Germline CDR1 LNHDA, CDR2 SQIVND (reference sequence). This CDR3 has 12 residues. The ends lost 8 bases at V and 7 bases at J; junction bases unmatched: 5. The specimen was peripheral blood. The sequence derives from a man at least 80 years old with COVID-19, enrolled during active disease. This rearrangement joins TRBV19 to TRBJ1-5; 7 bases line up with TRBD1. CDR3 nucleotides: TGTGCCAGTGCGACAGGGTTCCAGCCCCAGCATTTT. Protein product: CASATGFQPQHF.